The rows below give T cell receptor beta chains drawn from one sample of a study of cytomegalovirus exposure and HLA in healthy donors. The data were produced by immunoSEQ multiplex PCR, yet TCRdb's version contains in-frame clones alone and is incomplete. The data contain about 110,000 clones, 88% of them singletons. Sequencing was performed on PBMCs. All receptors come from a woman between 18 and 29 years old in good health and CMV-seronegative. Both conserved end residues are part of each CDR3. A D gene is named only where the DNA matches it firmly. Clone size is stated in some rows and not others, as once, few, many or a class when expanded.

v_call	j_call	clone_size	d_call	cdr3_nt	cdr3_aa
TRBV6-6	TRBJ2-3	.	.	TGTGCCAGCACCACGTTTACGAGTGCTACGCAGTATTTT	CASTTFTSATQYF
TRBV2	TRBJ1-3	.	TRBD1	TGTGCCAGCATGCGATGGGACAGTCAAAGCTCTGGAAACACCATATATTTT	CASMRWDSQSSGNTIYF
TRBV5-4	TRBJ2-3	.	TRBD2	TGTGCCACTCCGGGACTAGCGGAAGATACGCAGTATTTT	CATPGLAEDTQYF
TRBV5-6	TRBJ2-1	.	TRBD1	TGTGCCAGCAGCTCCCCCGGGACAGCGAAAAATGAGCAGTTCTTC	CASSSPGTAKNEQFF
TRBV4-2	TRBJ1-2	.	.	TGTGCCAGCAGCCAAGATGGGGGAGGTGGCTACACCTTC	CASSQDGGGGYTF
TRBV19	TRBJ1-6	.	.	TGTGCCAGTCAGAGGATTGTGGGTTCACCCCTCCACTTT	CASQRIVGSPLHF
TRBV15	TRBJ1-4	.	.	TGTGCCACCAGCAGAGAGGCGGGCCGTGGAGATGAAAAACTGTTTTTT	CATSREAGRGDEKLFF
TRBV7-9	TRBJ2-2	.	TRBD1	TGTGCCAGCCTACCGGGACAGACGAACACCGGGGAGCTGTTTTTT	CASLPGQTNTGELFF
TRBV5-1	TRBJ2-1	.	TRBD1	TGCGCCAGCAGCTTGGTTGGACAGGGGGGTATGCAGTTCTTC	CASSLVGQGGMQFF
TRBV7-3	TRBJ2-1	.	.	TGTGCCAGCAGCTTCAAAAGCTCAGACAACAATGAGCAGTTCTTC	CASSFKSSDNNEQFF
TRBV7-2	TRBJ2-2	.	TRBD2	TGTGCCAGCAGCCCAGGGCTAGCGGGAGGTTCGGGCACCGGGGAGCTGTTTTTT	CASSPGLAGGSGTGELFF
TRBV9	TRBJ2-1	.	TRBD1	TGTGCCAGCAGCGAGACAGGGGGATACAATGAGCAGTTCTTC	CASSETGGYNEQFF
TRBV30	TRBJ2-3	.	TRBD2	TGTGCCTGGAGCCCCGGACTAGCGGGGGTTAGGGATACGCAGTATTTT	CAWSPGLAGVRDTQYF
TRBV4-1	TRBJ2-1	.	.	TGCGCCAGCAGCCAGTGGCTAGCGTCTGAGCAGTTCTTC	CASSQWLASEQFF
TRBV7-7	TRBJ2-1	.	.	TGTGCCAGCAGCTTAGTCGAGGCCGATGAGCAGTTCTTC	CASSLVEADEQFF
TRBV19	TRBJ1-2	once	.	TGTGCCAGTAGTTTAGGAGGGAACTATGGCTACACCTTC	CASSLGGNYGYTF
TRBV18	TRBJ1-2	.	TRBD1	TGTGCCAGCTCACCAGACAGGGGGCCAGGCTACACCTTC	CASSPDRGPGYTF
TRBV10-2	TRBJ1-2	.	.	TGCGCCAGCAGTGTCGCGGCAGACAACTATGGCTACACCTTC	CASSVAADNYGYTF
TRBV9	TRBJ2-1	.	TRBD2	TGTGCCAGCAGCTCTGGGACTAGCGGGTTCAATGAGCAGTTCTTC	CASSSGTSGFNEQFF
TRBV28	TRBJ1-2	once	.	TGTGCCAGCAGTTTAGATCGAGGGAATGGCTACACCTTC	CASSLDRGNGYTF
TRBV27	TRBJ1-2	.	.	TGTGCCAGCAGTTTGGTGGCAGGGGCCTATGGCTACACCTTC	CASSLVAGAYGYTF
TRBV28	TRBJ2-3	.	TRBD2	TGTGCCAGCGTCGAGGGAGGGCGTGCAGATACGCAGTATTTT	CASVEGGRADTQYF
TRBV28	TRBJ2-1	.	TRBD2	TGTGCCAGCAGTCAAAGCGCTAGCGGGACTATCTACAATGAGCAGTTCTTC	CASSQSASGTIYNEQFF
TRBV6-1	TRBJ1-5	few	.	TGTGCCAGCAGTGGCAGGACATTGGGTCAGCCCCAGCATTTT	CASSGRTLGQPQHF
TRBV19	TRBJ1-4	.	.	TGTGCCACTGACTCGGGGGACCCAACTAATGAAAAACTGTTTTTT	CATDSGDPTNEKLFF
TRBV7-2	TRBJ2-5	.	TRBD1	TGTGCCAGCAGCTTAGCAGCCCAGGGGGCGACGGAGACCCAGTACTTC	CASSLAAQGATETQYF
TRBV7-2	TRBJ2-1	once	.	TGTGCCAGCAGCCGAGGCCTCCCCAATGAGCAGTTCTTC	CASSRGLPNEQFF
TRBV6-1	TRBJ2-7	.	.	TGTGCCAGCAGTGTGGGACTCTCCTACGAGCAGTACTTC	CASSVGLSYEQYF
TRBV27	TRBJ2-4	.	.	TGTGCCAGCGATGGAAGGCCCGTAGCCCGACAGAAAGCCAAAAACATTCAGTACTTC	CASDGRPVARQKAKNIQYF
TRBV7-6	TRBJ2-5	.	.	TGTGCCAGCAGCTTAGCGACAGGCCTAGCTCACTTC	CASSLATGLAHF
TRBV28	TRBJ1-2	.	.	TGTGCCAGCAGTCCTAGGCCAGCTGGCTACACCTTC	CASSPRPAGYTF
TRBV5-1	TRBJ2-7	.	.	TGCGCCAGCAGCCAGGGGGCAGCGGGAGGCGTTCAGTACTTC	CASSQGAAGGVQYF
TRBV12-5	TRBJ2-4	.	.	TGTGCTAGTGGTTACCCTGGGGGGATACAGAAAAACATTCAGTACTTC	CASGYPGGIQKNIQYF
TRBV28	TRBJ1-1	.	.	TGTGCCAGCAGTTTTCTCTTGAACACTGAAGCTTTCTTT	CASSFLLNTEAFF
TRBV5-4	TRBJ1-5	few	.	TGTGCCAGCAGCCAGGGCAATCAGCCCCAGCATTTT	CASSQGNQPQHF
TRBV19	TRBJ2-7	.	TRBD2	TGTGCCAGTAGTGGTTCCTCTAGCGGGAGGGCCACCTACGAGCAGTACTTC	CASSGSSSGRATYEQYF
TRBV28	TRBJ2-1	.	TRBD1	TGTGCCAGCAGGACCCCCGGGACAGGGAACAATGAGCAGTTCTTC	CASRTPGTGNNEQFF